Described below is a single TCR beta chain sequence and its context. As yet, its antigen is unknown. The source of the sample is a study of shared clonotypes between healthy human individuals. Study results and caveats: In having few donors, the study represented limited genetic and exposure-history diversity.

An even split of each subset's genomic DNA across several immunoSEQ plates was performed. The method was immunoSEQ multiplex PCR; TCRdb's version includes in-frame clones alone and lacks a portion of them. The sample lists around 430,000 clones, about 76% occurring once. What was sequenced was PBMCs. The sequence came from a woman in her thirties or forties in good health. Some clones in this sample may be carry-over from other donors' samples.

The CDR3 DNA is TGTGCCAGCAGTTCCCGTAGTAGCGGGAGACCAGATACGCAGTATTTT. It translates to CASSSRSSGRPDTQYF. This chain connects TRBV6-5 to TRBJ2-3; 9 positions match TRBD2. The J segment lost 4 bases and the V segment lost 4 bases, leaving 9 bases of the junction unmatched. There are 16 residues in the CDR3. Per the germline V gene, CDR1 is MNHEY and CDR2 is SVGAGI.